This T cell receptor beta chain was found in a study of cytotoxic CD8 clonotypes in ibrutinib-treated CLL. Across the study: IGHV unmutated about 17; relapsed/refractory fewer than 13; treatment-naive about 15. Mean productive templates were over 250,000; mean productive rearrangements were roughly 94,000.

CDR1 and CDR2 from the germline V gene are MNHEY and SMNVEV (reference sequence). This CDR3 is 11 amino acids long. Study-level points and caveats: The clonality went up when patients responded to ibrutinib and dropped back toward baseline at progression. Once treatment began, public clonotypes, which were uncommon, contracted or stayed stable.

Profiled with immunoSEQ multiplex PCR; TCRdb holds only in-frame clones, not every one. The sample consists of roughly 130,000 clones, approximately 90% of them appearing once. A note on this clone: Antigen: not known.

This clonotype originated in a human donor with chronic lymphocytic leukemia. The material was PBMCs, obtained after 12 months of ibrutinib treatment. The gene calls are TRBV27 and TRBJ2-1; 7 nucleotides agree with TRBD2. The CDR3 loop is CTTRTSLEQFF. The DNA of the CDR3 is TGTACCACGAGGACTAGTCTTGAGCAGTTCTTC.